This TCR beta chain was identified in a study of T cells in localized non-small cell lung cancer (TCRdb year 2020). With respect to the entire study: Comparing tumors with uninvolved tumor-adjacent lungs, the study looked at the T cell repertoires of fewer than 250 patients with early-stage NSCLC. The mean age of the NSCLC patients was just over 65 years, with 130 or so men and around 100 women. All 240 or so NSCLC patients in the cohort were treatment-naive and had localized lung tumors that were resected. The full study reports these points: Of the top 100 tumor clones, a median of approximately 60 were detected in paired uninvolved adjacent lung; 28 were also among that lung's top 100. Because multi-region tumor sequencing was not done, intratumor heterogeneity could not be ruled out. Uninvolved tumor-adjacent lung showed the highest T cell clonality, higher than tumor, which suggests more focused antigenic responses in the adjacent lung. Longer overall survival was associated with higher T cell density in blood, whereas shorter survival was associated with higher clonality in adjacent lung. Because of the exploratory design, TCR variables were selected using unadjusted p-values without false-discovery rate correction.

V sheds 6 bases and J sheds 3 bases, leaving 11 bases between their ends. CDR1 and CDR2 (SQVTM, ANQGSEA) derive from the germline V gene. CDR3 length: 12 amino acids, cysteine to phenylalanine. The read is trimmed to its CDR3 DNA, 36 bases read in frame from base 1. At diagnosis, peripheral blood, uninvolved tumor-adjacent lung and tumor were collected and were preserved as a mix of fresh-frozen and FFPE material. The immunoSEQ Assay was used to sequence TCR beta CDR3 regions from DNA. In the source study's methods: To compute T cell density, TCR beta template counts were normalized to usable DNA, which was estimated by amplifying housekeeping genes. Richness was estimated using the preseqR package, with extrapolation to 400,000 templates for PBMC samples and to 120,000 templates for tissue samples. Clonality was taken to be one minus Pielou's evenness. To identify tissue-enriched TCRs, differential abundance testing was run on productive amino-acid clonotypes with a minimum total count of 5 and an alpha of 0.1. The Jaccard Index and the Morisita Overlap Index were used to measure how much the repertoires overlapped between compartments. TCR beta CDR3s were clustered by GLIPH together with public tetramer-defined viral CDR3s, and at least three viral sequences plus V-gene enrichment were required for viral motifs. TCRdb's version of the immuneACCESS table is confined to in-frame rearrangements and falls short of the full clone set. An unresolved V gene accounts for under half of the shortfall where checked; the remainder is of unknown origin. D and trimming were read from the DNA, whereas the V and J calls and clone size are those reported in that table. This sample has around 3,700 clones in its table, and 25% to 30% of those were observed once. The ten most abundant clones make up approximately 15% of the sample.

A word on this clone: Its antigen is currently not known. Base qualities are missing; no much larger clone stands one base away.

Sequencing used lung tumor tissue, obtained before any cancer treatment. The chain joins TRBV29-1 to TRBJ1-1; the D region possibly corresponds to TRBD1 (5 bases align). The sequence derives from a female donor older than 55 with stage I lung adenocarcinoma. The CDR3 amino acid sequence is: CSVGAGHTEAFF. The nucleotide sequence is given as TGCAGCGTAGGGGCAGGGCACACTGAAGCTTTCTTT.